This T cell receptor (beta chain) was sequenced for a study of cytomegalovirus exposure and HLA in healthy donors. General observations from the study: CMV serostatus was the sole immune exposure information available.

On this clone: What it binds is unknown.

PCR amplification relied on 60 Vbeta primers (plus 13 Jbeta primers). Sequenced by immunoSEQ multiplex PCR; TCRdb stores in-frame clones only, minus some. The sample has some 200,000 clones; roughly 91% are singletons. The sequence was obtained from a woman between 18 and 30 years old in good health and CMV-seronegative. The sample taken for sequencing was PBMCs.

DNA for the CDR3: TGTGCCAGCAGCAAGGGACTAGCGGGGGGGCCAGAGACCCAGTACTTC. Amino acid sequence: CASSKGLAGGPETQYF. V usage is TRBV7-9 and J usage is TRBJ2-5; TRBD2 matches 16 bases. The germline V gene has CDR1 SEHNR and CDR2 FQNEAQ (reference sequence). The CDR3 is made up of 16 amino acids. V lost 5 bases to trimming and J lost 4 bases; unmatched junction nucleotides: 4.